Shown below are 20 T cell receptor beta chains from a single sample sequenced in a study of draining lymph node invasion in breast cancer. The CD4+ CD45RA- CD25- gate defined the sorted memory conventional CD4 T cells. TCRdb recomputed calls from the bulk RNA-seq reads with MiXCR, one row per CDR3 protein. The repertoire holds 2,500 to 3,000 distinct CDR3 sequences, with about 80% as singletons. Sample: sorted memory CD4+ effector T cells from a lymph node. The source of these receptors is a female donor with luminal breast cancer.

This clonotype was counted only a few times. The chain carries TRBV18 and TRBJ2-2; D might be TRBD1 (5 bases). V shed 6 bases and J shed 7 bases, with 15 bases lying between them. Germline-derived CDR1 and CDR2 are KGHSH and LQKENI. The CDR3 is 14 residues long. In DNA form, the CDR3 reads TGTGCCAGCTCTATTGCGCAGGGCGTCGGGGAGCTGTTTTTT. Its protein product is CASSIAQGVGELFF.

V gene TRBV4-1 combines with J gene TRBJ1-4, with 9 bases identical to TRBD1. The CDR3 extends over 17 amino acids. From germline, CDR1 is MGHRA and CDR2 YSYEKL. J was trimmed by 2 bases and V by 7 bases; bases with no gene match: 11. The CDR3 nucleotides read TGCGCCAGCATGCCGGGACAGGGCCTAGCCACTAATGAAAAACTGTTTTTT. Translating gives CASMPGQGLATNEKLFF.

The chain uses TRBV5-6 and TRBJ1-5, with a tentative D call TRBD1 (6 bases). Trimming left V 4 bases short and J 6 bases short, with 11 bases between. The germline V gene has CDR1 SGHDT and CDR2 YYEEEE. The CDR3 runs to 13 residues. For the CDR3, the DNA is TGTGCCAGCAGCGGGGGGCTGGTTCAGCCCCAGCATTTT. It codes for CASSGGLVQPQHF.

The V call is TRBV6-2 or TRBV6-3, the J call TRBJ2-1; 14 positions match TRBD2. CDR1 and CDR2 from the germline V gene are MNHEY and SVGEGT. The CDR3 covers 16 residues. Unmatched junction bases numbered 0, after V lost 5 bases and J lost 0 bases. This CDR3 reads CASSGLAGGSYNEQFF. As DNA, the CDR3 is TGTGCCAGCAGTGGACTAGCGGGAGGCTCCTACAATGAGCAGTTCTTC.

V and J are TRBV4-1 and TRBJ2-5, with 10 bases lining up with TRBD2. The CDR3 runs 14 residues. With V trimmed by 2 bases and J by 9 bases, 6 bases remained unmatched. Germline V gene lookup returns CDR1 MGHRA and CDR2 YSYEKL. This CDR3 is CASSQPGTSAAQYF. CDR3 sequence (DNA): TGCGCCAGCAGCCAACCCGGGACTAGCGCGGCCCAGTACTTC.

The chain couples TRBV2 to TRBJ2-2; D remains ambiguous. This CDR3 contains 16 residues. Germline-derived CDR1 and CDR2 are SNHLY and FYNNEI. Trimming removed 4 bases at V and 4 bases at J, with 16 bases between. CDR3 protein: CASSVSGLVGTGELFF. For the CDR3, the DNA is TGTGCCAGCAGTGTTTCTGGGCTAGTAGGCACCGGGGAGCTGTTTTTT.

The chain carries TRBV25-1 and TRBJ1-3; D remains unclear. Trimming stripped 7 bases from V and 2 bases from J, with 9 bases between. This CDR3 comprises 13 residues. Germline V gene sequence: CDR1 MGHDK, CDR2 SYGVNS. CDR3 bases: TGTGCCAGCATTGGCTATACTGGAAACACCATATATTTT. This gives the protein CASIGYTGNTIYF.

As for this clonotype: Sequence at one end of the junction differs from germline and may be a read error. The chain has TRBV11-1 and TRBJ2-3, with D possibly being TRBD2 (6 bases). This CDR3 spans 15 amino acids. The germline V gene has CDR1 SGHAT and CDR2 FQDESV (reference sequence). The CDR3 DNA reads TGTGCCAACAGCTTACTATCGGGACTGACAGATACGCAGTATTTT. It yields the protein CANSLLSGLTDTQYF.

This clonotype was recorded only once. The chain has TRBV10-2 and TRBJ1-1; D is perhaps TRBD1 (6 bases). Germline CDR1 reads WSHSY; CDR2 reads SAAADI. V was shortened by 6 bases and J by 0 bases, with 8 bases between the two germline ends. The CDR3 runs 13 residues. The CDR3 DNA reads TGCGCCAGCAGACAGGGTATGAACACTGAAGCTTTCTTT. It is translated as CASRQGMNTEAFF.

The chain links TRBV5-1 to TRBJ2-3; D might be TRBD2 (6 bases). Germline V gene lookup returns CDR1 SGHRS and CDR2 YFSETQ. The CDR3 is made up of 14 amino acids. Trimming stripped 4 bases from V and 0 bases from J, with 9 bases between. The CDR3 here is CASSAGTSTDTQYF. DNA of the CDR3: TGCGCCAGCAGCGCTGGGACTAGCACAGATACGCAGTATTTT.

The chain joins TRBV6-5 to TRBJ1-3; the D is unclear. The CDR3 covers 16 residues. V was pared by 0 bases and J by 2 bases, with 11 bases between. Germline CDR1 reads MNHEY; CDR2 reads SVGAGI. CDR3: CASSYSETPPGNTIYF. The CDR3 bases are TGTGCCAGCAGTTACTCGGAGACACCCCCTGGAAACACCATATATTTT.

The CDR3 nucleotides are TGTGCCAGTAGTACCGGAACAGGGTATAGCAATCAGCCCCAGCATTTT. Protein: CASSTGTGYSNQPQHF. The rearrangement joins TRBV19 to TRBJ1-5, with TRBD1 as a possible D gene (6 bases). The germline gives CDR1 LNHDA, CDR2 SQIVND (reference sequence). Trimming shortened V by 4 bases and J by 0 bases, and 13 bases separated the two germline ends. The CDR3 extends over 16 amino acids.

Comment on this clonotype: The junction does not match germline at one end; this may be a read error. This sequence joins TRBV6-2 or TRBV6-3 and TRBJ2-7; 8 bases fit TRBD1. The length of the CDR3 is 14 residues. Germline CDR1 reads MNHEY; CDR2 reads SVGEGT. CDR3 coding DNA: TGTGCCAGCAGTTACTCCTCCACCCGGGACAGGCACCTCTTC. It translates to CASSYSSTRDRHLF.

This clonotype was detected only a few times. This sequence joins TRBV24-1 and TRBJ1-2; no reliable D call. The CDR3 loop spans 13 amino acids. The germline gives CDR1 KGHDR, CDR2 SFDVKD. Trimming shortened V by 1 base and J by 8 bases, and 10 bases separated the two germline ends. CDR3 region: CATSDFLGDGYTF. For the CDR3, the DNA is TGTGCCACCAGTGATTTTTTGGGTGACGGCTACACCTTC.

The CDR3 loop reads CASSLEASGRGADTQYF. CDR3 coding DNA: TGTGCCAGCAGCTTAGAGGCTAGCGGGAGGGGGGCAGATACGCAGTATTTT. The gene calls are TRBV11-2 and TRBJ2-3; 12 nucleotides align to TRBD2. CDR1 SGHAT and CDR2 FQNNGV come from the germline V gene. This CDR3 comprises 17 residues. V shed 0 bases and J 4 bases; nucleotides not matched to a gene: 5. The full variable domain, rest sourced from reference TRBV11-2 and TRBJ2-3, is EAGVAQSPRYKIIEKRQSVAFWCNPISGHATLYWYQQILGQGPKLLIQFQNNGVVDDSQLPKDRFSAERLKGVDSTLKIQPAKLEDSAVYLCASSLEASGRGADTQYFGPGTRLTVL.

The CDR3 is CASSVATSDYGYTF. The CDR3 DNA is TGTGCCAGCAGCGTAGCTACGTCGGACTATGGCTACACCTTC. The chain combines TRBV9 with TRBJ1-2; unclear D gene. Germline values: CDR1 SGDLS, CDR2 YYNGEE. With 0 bases removed from V and 3 bases from J, the gap between germline ends came to 9 bases. The CDR3 extends over 14 amino acids. The full variable domain, in which reference TRBV9 and TRBJ1-2 provide the parts outside the CDR3, is DSGVTQTPKHLITATGQRVTLRCSPRSGDLSVYWYQQSLDQGLQFLIQYYNGEERAKGNILERFSAQQFPDLHSELNLSSLELGDSALYFCASSVATSDYGYTFGSGTRLTVV.

This chain links TRBV10-3 with TRBJ2-3; D is uncertain. Germline V gives CDR1 ENHRY, CDR2 SYGVKD. V was shortened by 2 bases and J by 9 bases, with 9 bases between the two germline ends. The CDR3 covers 12 residues. The CDR3 spells CAISELGGTQYF. DNA of the CDR3: TGTGCCATCAGTGAGCTAGGTGGGACGCAGTATTTT.

CDR3 in DNA: TGTGCCAGTAGTAAAAGGGGCGGAGGGGAGCTGTTTTTT. This sequence encodes CASSKRGGGELFF. The chain links TRBV19 to TRBJ2-2; D might be TRBD1 (5 bases). Per germline, CDR1 LNHDA and CDR2 SQIVND (reference sequence). Trimming stripped 4 bases from V and 8 bases from J, with 11 bases between. The CDR3 runs 13 residues.

J is TRBJ1-1 and V is TRBV6-2 or TRBV6-3, with D maybe TRBD1 (5 bases). The CDR3 has 14 residues. The germline V gene has CDR1 MNHEY and CDR2 SVGEGT. V lost 0 bases and J 6 bases, leaving 11 bases between the germline ends. DNA of the CDR3: TGTGCCAGCAGTTACTCAGGGTGGGGCGCTGAAGCTTTCTTT. Amino acid sequence: CASSYSGWGAEAFF.

The V gene is TRBV24-1, the J gene TRBJ1-6; the D gene is possibly TRBD1 (5 bases). Germline lookup yields CDR1 KGHDR and CDR2 SFDVKD. V lost 2 bases, J lost 7 bases, and 8 bases lay in between. The CDR3 has 14 amino acids. The CDR3 nucleotides are TGTGCCACCAGTGATTCGGAGGGGAATTCACCCCTCCACTTT. Its protein is CATSDSEGNSPLHF.